Below, 6 T cell receptor beta chains from the same sample are listed, as sequenced in a study of shared clonotypes between healthy human individuals. The assay was immunoSEQ multiplex PCR, and TCRdb's table has in-frame clones only and misses some. The data contain some 2.3 million clones, more than 85% of them seen just once; the ten biggest clones take up 0.3% to 0.4%. Sequenced input: naive CD4+ T cells from PBMCs. Subset indicated: CD45RA+ positively selected. The receptors derive from a man younger than 35 in good health. Some clones in this sample may be carry-over from other donors' samples.

On this clone: This sample also contains other DNA sequences that code for the same CDR3. This chain connects TRBV5-1 to TRBJ2-3; 7 positions agree with TRBD2. V shed 0 bases and J 1 base; nucleotides not matched to a gene: 5. CDR1 and CDR2 (germline): SGHRS, YFSETQ. This CDR3 has 16 residues. This CDR3 reads CASSLAASGGTDTQYF. CDR3 DNA sequence: TGCGCCAGCAGCTTGGCCGCTAGCGGTGGCACAGATACGCAGTATTTT.

To note about this clone: Other DNA sequences in this specimen translate into the identical CDR3. V usage is TRBV5-1 and J usage is TRBJ1-2, with a possible D match to TRBD1 (5 bases). CDR1 and CDR2 (germline): SGHRS, YFSETQ. The V end lost 7 bases, the J end lost 7 bases, and 17 bases lay between the germline ends. The CDR3 sequence is 13 residues long. The CDR3 sequence: CASSLGGDGGYTF. The CDR3 DNA reads as TGCGCCAGCTCGCTCGGAGGGGACGGTGGCTACACCTTC.

The chain has TRBV9 and TRBJ2-5; the match to TRBD2 covers 7 bases. Germline V CDR1 and CDR2: SGDLS, YYNGEE. V was clipped by 3 bases and J by 5 bases; unmatched bases: 10. This CDR3 spans 15 amino acids. The CDR3 loop reads CASSAGGEPRETQYF. CDR3 bases: TGTGCCAGCAGCGCGGGAGGTGAGCCCCGTGAGACCCAGTACTTC.

In its sample, this clone was seen once. The rearrangement uses TRBV28 and TRBJ2-3, with 9 bases identical to TRBD2. The J segment lost 2 bases and the V segment lost 7 bases, leaving 13 bases of the junction unmatched. The CDR3 has 17 amino acids. Looked up from germline, CDR1 is MDHEN and CDR2 is SYDVKM. The CDR3 here is CASTKIAGARTTDTQYF. The CDR3 nucleotides are TGTGCCAGCACCAAAATAGCGGGAGCAAGAACCACAGATACGCAGTATTTT.

This rearrangement joins TRBV18 to TRBJ2-3, with TRBD1 matching over 7 bases. The germline V gene has CDR1 KGHSH and CDR2 LQKENI. The J segment lost 4 bases and the V segment lost 0 bases, leaving 7 bases of the junction unmatched. The CDR3 loop spans 16 amino acids. This chain's CDR3 is CASSPPQGESSDTQYF. DNA of the CDR3: TGTGCCAGCTCACCACCGCAGGGGGAAAGTTCAGATACGCAGTATTTT.

A note on this clone: Different DNA sequences within this sample yield the same CDR3. V is TRBV5-4 and J is TRBJ2-1, with a weak D call TRBD2 (6 bases). The CDR3 runs 15 residues. Germline V lookup: CDR1 SGHNT, CDR2 YYREEE (reference sequence). The germline V and J ends were trimmed by 4 bases and 0 bases, with 11 bases remaining between them. The DNA of the CDR3 is TGTGCCAGCAGCCCCGGGGGAAGCTCCTACAATGAGCAGTTCTTC. Its translation is CASSPGGSSYNEQFF.